Below are 25 T cell receptor beta chains sequenced from a single sample in a study of T-cell memory formation after mild COVID-19. Each CDR3 protein is one row after TCRdb ran MiXCR on the 5' RACE reads. Of some 120,000 distinct CDR3 sequences in the sample, about a sixth were seen once. Sequencing used PBMCs or a T cell subset sorted from them (not recorded which). These receptors came from a man between 18 and 35 years old who had mild COVID-19 (a few samples of this study predate the infection). Cell type and time point are not known.

CDR3 DNA sequence: TGCAGTGCCGTGCACGATACGCAGTATTTT. Its translation is CSAVHDTQYF. The J gene is TRBJ2-3, the V gene TRBV20-1; D remains ambiguous. In germline, CDR1 is DFQATT, CDR2 SNEGSKA (reference sequence). The CDR3 consists of 10 residues. V was clipped by 6 bases and J by 6 bases, with 7 bases between them.

This clonotype turned up a few times. V is TRBV19 and J is TRBJ2-3, with a tentative D call TRBD1 (6 bases). CDR1 is LNHDA, CDR2 SQIVND, per germline (reference sequence). Trimming shortened V by 3 bases and J by 1 base, and 14 bases separated the two germline ends. The CDR3 has 16 residues. CDR3 sequence reads: CASSMGANRRTDTQYF. CDR3 nucleotides: TGTGCCAGTAGTATGGGGGCGAACCGCCGCACAGATACGCAGTATTTT.

The chain uses TRBV4-2 and TRBJ1-3; D unresolved. The V end was cut by 5 bases, the J end by 0 bases, with 8 bases between. CDR3 length equals 14 residues. CDR1 LGHNA and CDR2 YNFKEQ come from the germline V gene. The CDR3 bases are TGTGCCAGCAGCAACCCCCCCTCTGGAAACACCATATATTTT. Protein product: CASSNPPSGNTIYF.

CDR3 nucleotides: TGTGCCAGCAGCCTACGGGACCTTAACTATGGCTACACCTTC. This codes for CASSLRDLNYGYTF. The chain is built from TRBV7-2 and TRBJ1-2; a weak D match, TRBD1 (5 bases). Trimming left V 5 bases short and J 1 base short, with 11 bases between. Germline V lookup: CDR1 SGHTA, CDR2 FQGNSA. CDR3 length equals 14 residues.

This clonotype was detected only a few times. V and J are TRBV5-1 and TRBJ2-7; a weak D match, TRBD1 (6 bases). The CDR3 totals 15 residues. Germline V gives CDR1 SGHRS, CDR2 YFSETQ. V shed 4 bases and J shed 5 bases, with 19 bases lying between them. The CDR3 is CASSTSTSGAHEQYF. The CDR3 DNA reads TGCGCCAGCAGCACCTCCACTTCAGGGGCCCACGAGCAGTACTTC.

This clonotype was counted many times. V and J are TRBV7-2 and TRBJ2-2, with unresolved D. The V gene lost 3 bases and the J gene lost 0 bases, with 5 bases spanning the gap. There are 14 residues in the CDR3. From germline, CDR1 is SGHTA and CDR2 FQGNSA. CDR3 DNA sequence: TGTGCCAGCAGCTTCAGGACGAACACCGGGGAGCTGTTTTTT. It yields the protein CASSFRTNTGELFF. Supplemented by reference TRBV7-2 and TRBJ2-2, the full variable domain reads GAGVSQSPSNKVTEKGKDVELRCDPISGHTALYWYRQSLGQGLEFLIYFQGNSAPDKSGLPSDRFSAERTGGSVSTLTIQRTQQEDSAVYLCASSFRTNTGELFFGEGSRLTVL.

This clonotype was observed at least ten times. The rearrangement uses TRBV5-1 and TRBJ2-5; 11 bases map to TRBD1. This CDR3 has 15 amino acids. The junction had 3 bases not matched to a gene; V was cut back by 0 bases and J by 5 bases. Germline CDR1 SGHRS, CDR2 YFSETQ. CDR3 nucleotides: TGCGCCAGCAGCTTGGCCGGACAGGGGGCTGAGACCCAGTACTTC. Its translation: CASSLAGQGAETQYF.

The gene calls are TRBV24-1 and TRBJ2-3; 9 bases fit TRBD2. J gave up 4 bases and V 11 bases, and 12 bases lay outside the gene matches. Looked up from germline, CDR1 is KGHDR and CDR2 is SFDVKD. The CDR3 consists of 15 residues. CDR3: CAIGRSGLASDTQYF. CDR3 DNA sequence: TGTGCCATCGGACGCTCGGGACTAGCTTCAGATACGCAGTATTTT.

The chain recombines TRBV7-2 with TRBJ2-7; D gene uncertain. Germline V gene lookup returns CDR1 SGHTA and CDR2 FQGNSA. There are 13 residues in the CDR3. The V and J ends lost 3 bases and 6 bases respectively, with 12 bases between them. The CDR3 region is CASSFSALSEQYV. The DNA for the CDR3 is TGTGCCAGCAGCTTTTCTGCCCTCTCCGAGCAGTACGTC.

The chain links TRBV12-3 or TRBV12-4 to TRBJ1-2, with a weak D call TRBD1 (6 bases). Trimming took off 3 bases at V and 8 bases at J, with 16 bases between the two ends. The CDR3 has 14 amino acids. The CDR3 DNA is TGTGCCAGCAGTTTGAGACACAGGGCCCAGGGCTACACCTTC. Protein product: CASSLRHRAQGYTF.

In this sample, this clonotype turned up a few times. V gene TRBV7-2 combines with J gene TRBJ2-5; D possibly corresponds to TRBD1 (6 bases). The CDR3 is 17 residues long. Trimming took 1 base from V and 4 from J, leaving 19 bases between them. The V gene's germline CDR1 is SGHTA and CDR2 FQGNSA. The CDR3 protein is CASSLVSGRGGGETQYF. Written as DNA, the CDR3 is TGTGCCAGCAGCTTAGTTTCGGGCAGGGGTGGGGGAGAGACCCAGTACTTC.

The CDR3 sequence: CASREGYGYTF. The CDR3 coding sequence is TGCGCCAGCAGGGAGGGCTATGGCTACACCTTC. V usage is TRBV5-1 and J usage is TRBJ1-2; D is unclear. Germline V gene data show CDR1 as SGHRS and CDR2 as YFSETQ. CDR3 length: 11 residues. V lost 5 bases, J lost 4 bases, and 6 bases lay in between.

The chain joins TRBV20-1 to TRBJ2-1; TRBD2 matches 10 bases. The CDR3 totals 16 residues. V lost 3 bases, J lost 3 bases, and 8 bases stayed unmatched. Germline CDR1 reads DFQATT; CDR2 reads SNEGSKA (reference sequence). The CDR3 is CSARTPSGGHYNEQFF. The DNA for the CDR3 is TGCAGTGCTAGGACCCCTAGCGGGGGCCACTACAATGAGCAGTTCTTC.

The chain couples TRBV5-1 to TRBJ2-5; 12 bases are shared with TRBD1. Looked up from germline, CDR1 is SGHRS and CDR2 is YFSETQ. There are 16 residues in the CDR3. V was clipped by 8 bases and J by 3 bases; unmatched bases: 11. CDR3 bases: TGCGCCAGTCGAGAAGGGGACAGGGGGCGAGAAGAGACCCAGTACTTC. Translation gives CASREGDRGREETQYF.

Only a few counts were recorded for this clonotype. This chain links TRBV29-1 with TRBJ2-7; TRBD2 matches 8 bases. The J segment lost 5 bases and the V segment lost 4 bases, leaving 4 bases of the junction unmatched. Germline-derived CDR1 and CDR2 are SQVTM and ANQGSEA. The CDR3 totals 12 residues. In DNA, the CDR3 is TGCAGCGTTGTAACGGGGGGGAACGAGCAGTACTTC. Its protein product is CSVVTGGNEQYF.

This clonotype was counted between two and nine times. The gene calls are TRBV7-3 and TRBJ2-1; 10 bases map to TRBD1. Per germline, CDR1 SGHTA and CDR2 FQGTGA. This CDR3 is 17 amino acids long. The J segment lost 3 bases and the V segment lost 2 bases, leaving 7 bases of the junction unmatched. Here the CDR3 reads CASSLGGQGTYYNEQFF. CDR3 nucleotide sequence: TGTGCCAGCAGCTTAGGGGGACAGGGGACTTACTACAATGAGCAGTTCTTC.

This clonotype was seen a few times. The rearrangement uses TRBV4-1 and TRBJ2-3, with 7 bases aligning to TRBD2. Unmatched junction bases numbered 4, after V lost 4 bases and J lost 0 bases. The germline CDR1 and CDR2 sequences are MGHRA and YSYEKL. This CDR3 comprises 15 residues. CDR3 sequence (DNA): TGCGCCAGCAGCCGAGGGACTACCAGCACAGATACGCAGTATTTT. Translating gives CASSRGTTSTDTQYF.

CDR3: CASSSEFRGGDEQYF. The CDR3 DNA follows: TGTGCCAGCAGCTCCGAGTTCAGGGGAGGGGACGAGCAGTACTTC. The gene calls are TRBV11-2 and TRBJ2-7, with D possibly TRBD2 on 7 matching bases. V was pared by 4 bases and J by 5 bases, with 18 bases between. Looked up from germline, CDR1 is SGHAT and CDR2 is FQNNGV. The CDR3 contains 15 residues.

The J gene is TRBJ2-2, the V gene TRBV9, with a possible D match to TRBD2 (5 bases). The V end lost 4 bases, the J end lost 4 bases, and 17 bases lay between the germline ends. CDR1 and CDR2 from the germline V gene are SGDLS and YYNGEE. This CDR3 has 16 amino acids. Written as DNA, the CDR3 is TGTGCCAGCAGCCCCCGCGCGGGTGCGGGCACCGGGGAGCTGTTTTTT. Protein: CASSPRAGAGTGELFF.

This chain connects TRBV6-2 or TRBV6-3 to TRBJ2-1, with 8 positions matching TRBD2. V lost 7 bases to trimming and J lost 7 bases; unmatched junction nucleotides: 15. Germline V gives CDR1 MNHEY, CDR2 SVGEGT. The CDR3 runs 16 residues. In nucleotides, the CDR3 is TGTGCCAGCACCATAATCGGGCTAGCGGGTAGGAATGAGCAGTTCTTC. Protein: CASTIIGLAGRNEQFF.

The table lists this clonotype with a few counts. The V call is TRBV7-2, the J call TRBJ1-6; D is ambiguous. Trimming removed 1 base at V and 1 base at J, with 8 bases between. In germline, CDR1 is SGHTA, CDR2 FQGNSA. The length of the CDR3 is 16 residues. CDR3 DNA: TGTGCCAGCAGCTTAGATGGACTATCCTATAATTCACCCCTCCACTTT. Its protein is CASSLDGLSYNSPLHF. Drawing the rest from reference TRBV7-2 and TRBJ1-6, the complete variable domain is GAGVSQSPSNKVTEKGKDVELRCDPISGHTALYWYRQSLGQGLEFLIYFQGNSAPDKSGLPSDRFSAERTGGSVSTLTIQRTQQEDSAVYLCASSLDGLSYNSPLHFGNGTRLTVT.

The rearrangement uses TRBV29-1 and TRBJ2-1; 13 bases are shared with TRBD2. Germline V gene sequence: CDR1 SQVTM, CDR2 ANQGSEA. CDR3 length equals 15 residues. The V segment lost 6 bases and the J segment 9 bases; nucleotides outside the gene matches: 11. The CDR3 sequence: CSVKGLAGLGGEQFF. The CDR3 DNA sequence: TGCAGCGTGAAGGGACTAGCGGGGCTGGGAGGTGAGCAGTTCTTC.

The table lists this clonotype with a few counts. The chain combines TRBV9 with TRBJ2-7; D is perhaps TRBD1 (5 bases). Between the trimmed V and J ends, which lost 0 bases and 7 bases, there was a span of 11 bases. CDR1 SGDLS and CDR2 YYNGEE come from the germline V gene. This CDR3 spans 13 amino acids. CDR3 sequence: CASSVDGAREQYF. CDR3 nucleotide sequence: TGTGCCAGCAGCGTAGATGGGGCTCGGGAGCAGTACTTC.

This clonotype was recorded many times. The CDR3 spells CASSFRQGTEAFF. The CDR3 DNA reads as TGTGCCAGCAGCTTTCGACAGGGCACTGAAGCTTTCTTT. The rearrangement joins TRBV7-2 to TRBJ1-1; TRBD1 matches 7 bases. The germline gives CDR1 SGHTA, CDR2 FQGNSA. The CDR3 is 13 residues long. With 3 bases clipped from V and 4 bases from J, the junction kept 2 bases outside the gene matches.

This clonotype came up a few times. The rearrangement joins TRBV7-2 to TRBJ1-5; TRBD1 is a possible D gene (6 bases). V gave up 5 bases and J gave up 3 bases, with 14 bases separating them. Germline V lookup: CDR1 SGHTA, CDR2 FQGNSA. CDR3 length: 15 amino acids. The CDR3 DNA reads TGTGCCAGCAGCCTTGGTGACAGGTACAATCAGCCCCAGCATTTT. It is translated as CASSLGDRYNQPQHF.